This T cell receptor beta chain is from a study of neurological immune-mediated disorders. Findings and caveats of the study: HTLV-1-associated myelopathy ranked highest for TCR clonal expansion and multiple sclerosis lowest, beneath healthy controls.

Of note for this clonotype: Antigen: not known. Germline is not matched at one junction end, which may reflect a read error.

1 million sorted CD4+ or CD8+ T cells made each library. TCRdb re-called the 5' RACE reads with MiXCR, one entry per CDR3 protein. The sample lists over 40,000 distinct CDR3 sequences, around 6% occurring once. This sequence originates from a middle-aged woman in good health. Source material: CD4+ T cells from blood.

The CDR3: CVSSPVWEQGYEQYF. In DNA form, the CDR3 reads TGTGTCAGCAGTCCGGTTTGGGAACAGGGCTACGAGCAGTACTTC. The gene calls are TRBV27 and TRBJ2-7; perhaps TRBD1 as D (6 bases). The V gene's germline CDR1 is MNHEY and CDR2 SMNVEV (reference sequence). This CDR3 comprises 15 residues.